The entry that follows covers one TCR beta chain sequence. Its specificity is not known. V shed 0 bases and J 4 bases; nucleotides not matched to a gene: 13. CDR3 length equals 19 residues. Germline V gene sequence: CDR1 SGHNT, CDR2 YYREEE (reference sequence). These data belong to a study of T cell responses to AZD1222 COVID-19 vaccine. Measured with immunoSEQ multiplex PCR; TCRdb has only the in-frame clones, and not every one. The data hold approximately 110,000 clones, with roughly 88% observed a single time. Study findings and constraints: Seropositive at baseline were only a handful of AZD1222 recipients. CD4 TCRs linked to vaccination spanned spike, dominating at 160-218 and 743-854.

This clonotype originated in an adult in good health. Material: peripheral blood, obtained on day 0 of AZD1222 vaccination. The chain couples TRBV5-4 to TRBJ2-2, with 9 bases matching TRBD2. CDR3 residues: CASSLGLSSGGRGTGELFF. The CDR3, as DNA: TGTGCCAGCAGCTTGGGCCTTTCGAGCGGGGGGCGTGGCACCGGGGAGCTGTTTTTT.